What follows are 30 T cell receptor beta chains derived from one specimen sequenced in a study of blood T cell repertoires in COVID-19 (TCRdb year 2020). The library was produced with the immunoSEQ multiplex PCR assay. In its TCRdb copy, this immuneACCESS table keeps in-frame sequences only and misses some clones. Where compared with another copy, unresolved V genes explain less than half of these, and the others have no known cause. The sample contains about 520,000 clones, 75% to 90% of them found a single time. In total, the top ten clones hold about 3% of the sample. The sequenced sample consisted of peripheral blood. These receptors came from a human donor in a cohort sampled during active COVID-19.

The chain joins TRBV5-1 to TRBJ1-1; D possibly corresponds to TRBD1 (5 bases). Germline lookup yields CDR1 SGHRS and CDR2 YFSETQ. With 0 bases removed from V and 4 bases from J, the gap between germline ends came to 13 bases. CDR3 length equals 15 residues. Here the CDR3 reads CASSLVGREGTEAFF. The CDR3 region has the DNA TGCGCCAGCAGCTTGGTAGGCAGGGAAGGCACTGAAGCTTTCTTT.

V and J are TRBV3-1 (or the pseudogene TRBV3-2) and TRBJ1-2; 9 nucleotides line up with TRBD1. Germline CDR1 and CDR2: LGHDT and YNNKEL (reference sequence). The CDR3 runs 15 residues. Unmatched junction bases numbered 11, after V lost 3 bases and J lost 9 bases. In DNA form, the CDR3 reads TGTGCCAGCAGCCATAATGCGGGACAGGGTGTAAGCTACACCTTC. As protein: CASSHNAGQGVSYTF.

Here the CDR3 reads CASSSTGGTLNYTF. CDR3 nucleotides: TGTGCCAGCAGTTCCACAGGGGGCACTTTGAACTACACCTTC. The chain employs TRBV27 and TRBJ1-2; 9 bases are shared with TRBD1. V gave up 4 bases and J gave up 10 bases; unmatched junction bases: 10. The length of the CDR3 is 14 residues. Germline CDR1 MNHEY, CDR2 SMNVEV (reference sequence).

This clone appeared a few times. The rearrangement uses TRBV4-1 and TRBJ2-6; D is ambiguous. The CDR3 extends over 17 amino acids. Germline CDR1 reads MGHRA; CDR2 reads YSYEKL. Trimming removed 0 bases at V and 4 bases at J, with 13 bases between. For the CDR3, the DNA is TGCGCCAGCAGCCAAGATCCGACTCTTCGGGGGGCCAACGTCCTGACTTTC. Residues: CASSQDPTLRGANVLTF.

The chain carries TRBV5-6 and TRBJ1-2, with D unclear. V lost 3 bases and J 8 bases, leaving 11 bases between the germline ends. The V gene's germline CDR1 is SGHDT and CDR2 YYEEEE. This CDR3 contains 12 residues. CDR3 residues: CASSSDRWGYTF. DNA for the CDR3: TGTGCCAGCAGCTCCGATCGGTGGGGCTACACCTTC.

The chain recombines TRBV28 with TRBJ2-1; tentatively, D is TRBD2 (7 bases). The CDR3 is made up of 14 amino acids. V was trimmed by 5 bases and J by 6 bases, leaving 14 bases between them. The germline V gene has CDR1 MDHEN and CDR2 SYDVKM. In nucleotides, the CDR3 is TGTGCCAGCAGTACCAAGGCGGGGGCCAATGAGCAGTTCTTC. Translating gives CASSTKAGANEQFF. The full variable domain, its missing parts supplied by reference TRBV28 and TRBJ2-1, is DVKVTQSSRYLVKRTGEKVFLECVQDMDHENMFWYRQDPGLGLRLIYFSYDVKMKEKGDIPEGYSVSREKKERFSLILESASTNQTSMYLCASSTKAGANEQFFGPGTRLTVL.

This clone occurred once. This rearrangement joins TRBV6-5 to TRBJ2-7; the D gene is possibly TRBD2 (6 bases). The CDR3 totals 16 residues. The V end was cut by 2 bases, the J end by 0 bases, with 14 bases between. Germline V CDR1 and CDR2: MNHEY, SVGAGI. The CDR3 loop is CASSYVFSGDSYEQYF. The CDR3 DNA reads as TGTGCCAGCAGTTACGTTTTTTCGGGGGACTCCTACGAGCAGTACTTC.

J is TRBJ2-7 and V is TRBV29-1, with 7 positions matching TRBD2. The CDR3 totals 12 residues. The trim removed 4 bases at V and 3 bases at J, leaving 3 bases unmatched. Germline V lookup: CDR1 SQVTM, CDR2 ANQGSEA. The CDR3 spells CSVGTSFYEQYF. CDR3 DNA: TGCAGCGTTGGGACTAGTTTCTACGAGCAGTACTTC.

The chain has TRBV30 and TRBJ1-6, with D perhaps TRBD1 (6 bases). Germline-derived CDR1 and CDR2 are GTSNPN and SVGIG (reference sequence). This CDR3 spans 16 amino acids. Trimming took off 2 bases at V and 0 bases at J, with 11 bases between the two ends. CDR3 DNA: TGTGCCTGGAGTACGCAGGGGTCCTCCTATAATTCACCCCTCCACTTT. Translating it yields CAWSTQGSSYNSPLHF.

V is TRBV6-2 or TRBV6-3 and J is TRBJ1-1, with D perhaps matching TRBD1 (6 bases). Trimming removed 0 bases from V and 2 bases from J, with 13 bases in between. This CDR3 has 16 amino acids. The germline V gene has CDR1 MNHEY and CDR2 SVGEGT. The CDR3 nucleotides are TGTGCCAGCAGTTACTCGAAGACAGGCATAAACACTGAAGCTTTCTTT. Its protein is CASSYSKTGINTEAFF.

The chain joins TRBV5-8 to TRBJ2-7; D uncertain. This CDR3 comprises 15 residues. Germline V lookup: CDR1 SGHTS, CDR2 YDEGEE. V was cut by 4 bases and J by 2 bases, with 16 bases left in between. The CDR3 is CASSPGSQGAYEQYF. The CDR3 DNA follows: TGTGCCAGCAGCCCCGGGTCCCAAGGCGCCTACGAGCAGTACTTC.

The chain is built from TRBV11-3 and TRBJ1-1; D might be TRBD1 (6 bases). Trimming left V 3 bases short and J 4 bases short, with 12 bases between. CDR1 and CDR2 (germline): SGHNT, YENEEA. This CDR3 contains 14 residues. The CDR3 sequence is CASSLTGQSTEAFF. CDR3 coding DNA: TGTGCCAGCAGCTTGACAGGACAGAGCACTGAAGCTTTCTTT.

CDR3 nucleotides: TGCAGCGTTGGCCCTCGACTAGGAAGGGAGACCCAGTACTTC. Translation gives CSVGPRLGRETQYF. The chain is built from TRBV29-1 and TRBJ2-5; D is possibly TRBD2 (6 bases). There are 14 residues in the CDR3. The V gene lost 4 bases and the J gene lost 5 bases, with 17 bases spanning the gap. Germline CDR1 is SQVTM and CDR2 is ANQGSEA.

The chain carries TRBV30 and TRBJ1-2; 12 nucleotides line up with TRBD1. Per the germline V gene, CDR1 is GTSNPN and CDR2 is SVGIG (reference sequence). V was clipped by 0 bases and J by 7 bases; unmatched bases: 6. The CDR3 runs 15 residues. The CDR3 protein is CAWSVRGQGAGGYTF. CDR3 bases: TGTGCCTGGAGTGTACGGGGACAGGGGGCTGGTGGCTACACCTTC.

The V gene is TRBV12-1, the J gene TRBJ1-1. TRBV12-1 is a known pseudogene. This CDR3 comprises 13 residues. The CDR3 region has the DNA TGTGCCAGCATGGAGGGAGTGAACACTGAAGCTTTCTTT. Its translation is CASMEGVNTEAFF.

This clone has just a few counts. This rearrangement joins TRBV3-1 (or the pseudogene TRBV3-2) to TRBJ2-2, with D possibly matching TRBD1 (5 bases). V gave up 1 base and J gave up 2 bases, with 11 bases separating them. The CDR3 consists of 16 residues. CDR1 is LGHDT and CDR2 is YNNKEL in the germline V gene (reference sequence). CDR3 DNA sequence: TGTGCCAGCAGCCAAGTACAGGATCTCAACACCGGGGAGCTGTTTTTT. This gives the protein CASSQVQDLNTGELFF.

The chain uses TRBV3-1 (or the pseudogene TRBV3-2) and TRBJ2-1, with 14 bases fitting TRBD2. This CDR3 contains 16 residues. Germline CDR1 and CDR2: LGHDT and YNNKEL (reference sequence). After removal of 1 base from V and 6 bases from J, the junction contained 2 bases not matched to a gene. CDR3 sequence (DNA): TGTGCCAGCAGCCAAGGACTAGCGGGAGGGATCAATGAGCAGTTCTTC. This encodes CASSQGLAGGINEQFF.

The chain combines TRBV3-1 (or the pseudogene TRBV3-2) with TRBJ2-1, with D uncertain. Germline V gene sequence: CDR1 LGHDT, CDR2 YNNKEL (reference sequence). The CDR3 has 12 amino acids. V was pared by 0 bases and J by 7 bases, with 4 bases between. The CDR3 spells CASSQDRNEQFF. DNA of the CDR3: TGTGCCAGCAGCCAAGATCGGAATGAGCAGTTCTTC.

The chain links TRBV2 to TRBJ2-5, with 15 bases lining up with TRBD2. CDR1 SNHLY and CDR2 FYNNEI come from the germline V gene. V dropped 4 bases and J dropped 4; count of bases not matched to a gene: 1. The CDR3 length is 15 residues. CDR3 loop: CASSGTSGGGETQYF. In DNA, the CDR3 is TGTGCCAGCAGTGGGACTAGCGGGGGGGGAGAGACCCAGTACTTC.

This chain joins TRBV14 and TRBJ1-2; D may be TRBD1 (6 bases). V was pared by 6 bases and J by 4 bases, with 12 bases between. This CDR3 spans 13 amino acids. Germline lookup yields CDR1 SGHDN and CDR2 FVKESK. CDR3 in amino acids: CASRPDRFYGYTF. CDR3 DNA sequence: TGTGCCAGCAGACCCGACAGGTTCTATGGCTACACCTTC.

This sequence joins TRBV28 and TRBJ2-5; tentative D call: TRBD2 (7 bases). The V and J ends lost 3 bases and 5 bases respectively, with 10 bases between them. The CDR3 is 13 amino acids. The V gene's germline CDR1 is MDHEN and CDR2 SYDVKM. CDR3 nucleotide sequence: TGTGCCAGCAGTTTCGGGGGGCAGGAGACCCAGTACTTC. The encoded protein is CASSFGGQETQYF.

The CDR3 region has the DNA TGTGCCAGCAGGGGCTTGTATAATGAAAAACTGTTTTTT. Translated: CASRGLYNEKLFF. This sequence joins TRBV7-8 and TRBJ1-4; no firm D call. Trimming took off 6 bases at V and 4 bases at J, with 9 bases between the two ends. The germline V gene encodes CDR1 SGHVS and CDR2 FQNEAQ. This CDR3 spans 13 amino acids.

The chain uses TRBV19 and TRBJ1-3; D call uncertain. The V and J ends lost 7 bases and 8 bases respectively, with 21 bases between them. There are 15 residues in the CDR3. The germline gives CDR1 LNHDA, CDR2 SQIVND (reference sequence). The CDR3 loop reads CASMFRERPADTIYF. The CDR3 coding sequence is TGTGCCAGTATGTTTCGGGAGCGACCTGCGGACACCATATATTTT.

V and J are TRBV18 and TRBJ2-1; possibly TRBD1 for D (5 bases). CDR1 is KGHSH and CDR2 is LQKENI in the germline V gene. The CDR3 contains 16 residues. V dropped 4 bases and J dropped 0 bases, with 13 bases sitting between them. Here the CDR3 reads CASSHTQASSYNEQFF. In nucleotides, the CDR3 is TGTGCCAGCTCACACACACAGGCGAGCTCCTACAATGAGCAGTTCTTC.

This clone was seen a single time. The chain is built from TRBV7-8 and TRBJ2-7; 7 bases fit TRBD1. The CDR3 consists of 15 residues. Trimming at V came to 4 bases and at J to 2 bases, leaving 8 bases not matched to a gene. The germline V gene has CDR1 SGHVS and CDR2 FQNEAQ. CDR3 in DNA: TGTGCCAGCAGCTCTCAGACAGGGAAGCCCTACGAGCAGTACTTC. This translates into CASSSQTGKPYEQYF.

The chain's CDR3 is CASGWRGGPTGELFF. CDR3 DNA: TGTGCCAGCGGCTGGAGGGGAGGGCCAACCGGGGAGCTGTTTTTT. This sequence joins TRBV11-1 and TRBJ2-2, with 7 bases identical to TRBD2. This CDR3 contains 15 residues. Germline V gene data show CDR1 as SGHAT and CDR2 as FQDESV (reference sequence). The V gene end was trimmed by 8 bases and the J gene end by 5 bases; junction bases not matched to a gene: 11.

In its sample, this clone was seen a few times. The chain joins TRBV19 to TRBJ1-5; D might be TRBD1 (5 bases). This CDR3 comprises 15 residues. V dropped 2 bases and J dropped 4 bases, with 12 bases sitting between them. Looked up from germline, CDR1 is LNHDA and CDR2 is SQIVND (reference sequence). The CDR3, as DNA: TGTGCCAGTAGTATAATACTCCAGGGTAATCAGCCCCAGCATTTT. Protein product: CASSIILQGNQPQHF.

This clone has just a few counts. This chain links TRBV7-2 with TRBJ2-7, with TRBD2 matching 7 bases. Per the germline V gene, CDR1 is SGHTA and CDR2 is FQGNSA. J was trimmed by 1 base and V by 8 bases; bases with no gene match: 14. This CDR3 is 16 amino acids long. In nucleotides, the CDR3 is TGTGCCAGCTCCCCACGATGGGGGGGTGAATCCTACGAGCAGTACTTC. It encodes CASSPRWGGESYEQYF.

This chain joins TRBV5-1 and TRBJ2-5; TRBD1 agrees at 8 bases. Germline V gene data show CDR1 as SGHRS and CDR2 as YFSETQ. CDR3 length: 16 amino acids. V shed 4 bases and J 3 bases; nucleotides not matched to a gene: 11. In DNA form, the CDR3 reads TGCGCCAGCAGCCTCGGCCCTCCGGGACAGGAAGAGACCCAGTACTTC. It codes for CASSLGPPGQEETQYF. The variable domain in full, with the rest retrieved from reference TRBV5-1 and TRBJ2-5, is KAGVTQTPRYLIKTRGQQVTLSCSPISGHRSVSWYQQTPGQGLQFLFEYFSETQRNKGNFPGRFSGRQFSNSRSEMNVSTLELGDSALYLCASSLGPPGQEETQYFGPGTRLLVL.

The V and J genes are TRBV27 and TRBJ2-3; D possibly corresponds to TRBD2 (5 bases). The CDR3 has 14 residues. V was clipped by 6 bases and J by 5 bases, with 15 bases between them. CDR1 and CDR2 from the germline V gene are MNHEY and SMNVEV (reference sequence). CDR3 protein: CASRLQLEGDTQYF. CDR3 nucleotides: TGTGCCAGCAGATTACAGCTAGAGGGAGATACGCAGTATTTT.